In this sample, the clone carrying this T cell receptor (beta chain) turned up a few times. Trimming removed 0 bases from V and 9 bases from J, with 18 bases in between. The CDR3 sequence is 15 residues long. The germline V gene encodes CDR1 MNHEY and CDR2 SVGAGI. Authors' methods: Using reference gene primer amplification, nucleated cell counts were estimated. Here immunoSEQ multiplex PCR was the method, and the copy in TCRdb shows in-frame clones only, minus some. V, J and clone size were drawn from that table, and D and trimming were deduced from the DNA. The profile shows roughly 100,000 clones, about 80% of them singletons. This sample is part of a study of blood T cell repertoires in COVID-19. Overall study context: T cells, B-cell-depleted T cells, or PBMCs provided the cDNA or gDNA that served as material.

Sequencing used peripheral blood. The rearrangement links TRBV6-5 to TRBJ2-7; no definite D call. This sequence was found in a human donor in a cohort sampled during active COVID-19. CDR3 residues: CASSYSRLVPVRQYF. The CDR3 DNA reads TGTGCCAGCAGTTACTCTCGTCTTGTACCGGTTCGGCAGTACTTC.